This passage covers 20 T cell receptor beta chains from one sample sequenced in a study of blood T cell repertoires in COVID-19. TCRdb's copy holds only in-frame clones and misses some; the assay was immunoSEQ multiplex PCR. The profile shows 90,000 to 120,000 clones, over 75% of them singletons. The specimen sequenced was peripheral blood. All receptors derive from a human donor in a cohort sampled during active COVID-19.

The rearrangement joins TRBV12-3 or TRBV12-4 to TRBJ2-2; D uncertain. The CDR3 is 12 amino acids. Trimming cost V 6 bases and J 6 bases, with 8 bases left between them. This CDR3 is CASRQPPGELFF. CDR3 in DNA: TGTGCCAGCAGACAGCCTCCCGGGGAGCTGTTTTTT.

This clone was found once. This chain uses TRBV5-1 with TRBJ2-7, with 12 bases matching TRBD1. V was pared by 0 bases and J by 6 bases, with 1 base of the junction left unmatched. The CDR3 runs 14 residues. CDR1 and CDR2 (germline): SGHRS, YFSETQ. This chain's CDR3 is CASSLGDRGLEQYF. The CDR3 region has the DNA TGCGCCAGCAGCTTGGGGGACAGGGGGCTCGAGCAGTACTTC.

This clone was seen once. The J gene is TRBJ1-2, the V gene TRBV28; TRBD1 agrees at 7 bases. The CDR3 has 13 residues. Germline CDR1 reads MDHEN; CDR2 reads SYDVKM. Germline trimming cut 8 bases from V and 2 bases from J; bases unmatched to any gene: 5. CDR3 protein: CASHRGTNYGYTF. DNA for the CDR3: TGTGCCAGCCACAGGGGCACGAACTATGGCTACACCTTC.

J is TRBJ2-1 and V is TRBV7-2, with a tentative D call TRBD2 (7 bases). The ends were cut back, 2 bases at V and 7 bases at J, with 21 bases in the middle. Per the germline V gene, CDR1 is SGHTA and CDR2 is FQGNSA. There are 17 residues in the CDR3. The CDR3 bases are TGTGCCAGCAGCTTAAGTTCCGGGGGGACACTGGCAAATGAGCAGTTCTTC. Translated, it gives CASSLSSGGTLANEQFF.

The V and J genes are TRBV19 and TRBJ2-3, with 10 positions matching TRBD1. The germline gives CDR1 LNHDA, CDR2 SQIVND (reference sequence). V lost 4 bases and J lost 4; bases outside the gene matches: 2. The CDR3 extends over 14 amino acids. The CDR3 region has the DNA TGTGCCAGTAGTAGAGGACAGGGGGCAGATACGCAGTATTTT. It yields the protein CASSRGQGADTQYF.

The chain links TRBV24-1 to TRBJ2-5; unclear D gene. Trimming took 8 bases from V and 3 from J, leaving 3 bases between them. This CDR3 is 10 amino acids long. Germline lookup yields CDR1 KGHDR and CDR2 SFDVKD. CDR3: CATIEETQYF. CDR3 DNA: TGTGCCACCATAGAAGAGACCCAGTACTTC.

The chain carries TRBV5-3 and TRBJ2-2; a weak D match, TRBD2 (6 bases). TRBV5-3 is an ORF; its function is uncertain. Trimming left V 7 bases short and J 4 bases short, with 17 bases between. There are 15 residues in the CDR3. This CDR3 is CARPGVGLSTGELFF. The CDR3 nucleotides read TGTGCCAGACCGGGTGTGGGACTCTCCACCGGGGAGCTGTTTTTT.

V usage is TRBV19 and J usage is TRBJ1-5; D call uncertain. Trimming shortened V by 3 bases and J by 4 bases, and 10 bases separated the two germline ends. CDR1 LNHDA and CDR2 SQIVND come from the germline V gene (reference sequence). The length of the CDR3 is 14 residues. This CDR3 reads CASSIGVPNQPQHF. CDR3 DNA: TGTGCCAGTAGTATCGGAGTGCCTAATCAGCCCCAGCATTTT.

V is TRBV24-1 and J is TRBJ2-3, with a weak D call TRBD2 (7 bases). V lost 7 bases, J lost 1 base, and 14 bases lay in between. CDR1 KGHDR and CDR2 SFDVKD come from the germline V gene. This CDR3 is built from 15 residues. The CDR3 DNA sequence: TGTGCCACCAGGGGCCGGGGGGCTGGCACAGATACGCAGTATTTT. The encoded protein is CATRGRGAGTDTQYF.

This chain connects TRBV6-2 or TRBV6-3 to TRBJ2-1; TRBD1 matches 8 bases. Per the germline V gene, CDR1 is MNHEY and CDR2 is SVGEGT. The CDR3 sequence is 16 residues long. V lost 2 bases and J lost 4; bases outside the gene matches: 7. The CDR3 region is CASSYLEDRVYNEQFF. DNA of the CDR3: TGTGCCAGCAGTTACCTGGAGGACAGGGTATACAATGAGCAGTTCTTC.

The chain uses TRBV3-1 (or the pseudogene TRBV3-2) and TRBJ2-2; 13 positions match TRBD2. The CDR3 has 19 residues. The germline CDR1 and CDR2 sequences are LGHDT and YNNKEL (reference sequence). V lost 3 bases to trimming and J lost 7 bases; unmatched junction nucleotides: 14. The CDR3 bases are TGTGCCAGCAGCCACAAACCCTTGGGACTAGCGGGGCAGGGCGGGGAGCTGTTTTTT. This codes for CASSHKPLGLAGQGGELFF.

The CDR3: CASTGFLSNEQFF. The CDR3 DNA reads as TGTGCCAGCACAGGGTTTTTGAGTAATGAGCAGTTCTTC. The V call is TRBV13, the J call TRBJ2-1; tentatively, D is TRBD1 (5 bases). CDR3 length: 13 amino acids. Per the germline V gene, CDR1 is PRHDT and CDR2 is FYEKMQ (reference sequence). The V and J ends lost 7 bases and 7 bases respectively, with 14 bases between them.

This clone was counted a single time. The chain has TRBV6-6 and TRBJ2-2, with 9 nucleotides matching TRBD2. J lost 7 bases, V lost 6 bases, and 9 bases had no gene match. Germline V CDR1 and CDR2: MNHNY, SVGAGI (reference sequence). This CDR3 has 15 amino acids. The chain's CDR3 is CASSLVLREGGELFF. DNA for the CDR3: TGTGCCAGCAGCCTCGTTTTGCGGGAGGGCGGGGAGCTGTTTTTT.

This CDR3 reads CASSLELSWYEQYF. In DNA, the CDR3 is TGTGCCAGCAGCTTGGAGCTGTCTTGGTACGAGCAGTACTTC. This chain joins TRBV5-6 and TRBJ2-7; D remains ambiguous. CDR3 length: 14 amino acids. Trimming removed 0 bases at V and 4 bases at J, with 11 bases between. The germline V gene encodes CDR1 SGHDT and CDR2 YYEEEE.

This chain connects TRBV15 to TRBJ1-2; D is unclear. The germline V and J ends were trimmed by 8 bases and 1 base, with 17 bases remaining between them. The length of the CDR3 is 15 residues. Germline CDR1 and CDR2: LNHNV and YYDKDF (reference sequence). The CDR3 sequence is CATSRFGTFNYGYTF. For the CDR3, the DNA is TGTGCCACCTCCAGGTTTGGAACCTTTAACTATGGCTACACCTTC.

CDR3 in DNA: TGTGCCAGCAGCTTAGCGGTGGGGGGGCAGGGTGGCTACACCTTC. It encodes CASSLAVGGQGGYTF. The rearrangement links TRBV7-6 to TRBJ1-2; D is possibly TRBD1 (6 bases). This CDR3 comprises 15 residues. Trimming removed 0 bases at V and 7 bases at J, with 15 bases between. CDR1 and CDR2 (germline): SGHVS, FNYEAQ.

The chain links TRBV7-9 to TRBJ2-3, with D hard to call. CDR1 is SEHNR, CDR2 FQNEAQ, per germline (reference sequence). Trimming pared 5 bases from V and 2 bases from J, leaving 8 bases between. This CDR3 is 13 amino acids long. The CDR3 DNA sequence: TGTGCCAGCAGCCTCCCTGTCACAGATACGCAGTATTTT. Translated: CASSLPVTDTQYF.

J is TRBJ1-3 and V is TRBV5-6; D is possibly TRBD1 (5 bases). This CDR3 has 14 amino acids. Per the germline V gene, CDR1 is SGHDT and CDR2 is YYEEEE. With 1 base removed from V and 1 base from J, the gap between germline ends came to 6 bases. For the CDR3, the DNA is TGTGCCAGCAGCTTGAGGGGATCTGGAAACACCATATATTTT. Amino acids: CASSLRGSGNTIYF.

The chain recombines TRBV28 with TRBJ1-4; D is uncertain. CDR1 and CDR2 from the germline V gene are MDHEN and SYDVKM. Between the trimmed V and J ends, which lost 3 bases and 6 bases, there was a span of 11 bases. CDR3 length: 14 amino acids. This chain's CDR3 is CASSLAAHDEKLFF. Here the CDR3 DNA reads TGTGCCAGCAGTTTGGCGGCCCATGATGAAAAACTGTTTTTT.

This clone was observed a few times. The rearrangement uses TRBV9 and TRBJ1-6; unclear D gene. CDR3 size: 13 residues. V lost 3 bases and J lost 9, with 10 bases in between. CDR1 and CDR2 (germline): SGDLS, YYNGEE. CDR3 DNA: TGTGCCAGCAGCGACAGCCTGGTTTCACCCCTCCACTTT. It yields the protein CASSDSLVSPLHF. Full variable domain (rest looked up from reference TRBV9 and TRBJ1-6): DSGVTQTPKHLITATGQRVTLRCSPRSGDLSVYWYQQSLDQGLQFLIQYYNGEERAKGNILERFSAQQFPDLHSELNLSSLELGDSALYFCASSDSLVSPLHFGNGTRLTVT.